What follows are 4 T cell receptor beta chains derived from one specimen sequenced in a study of glioma-infiltrating T cells after dendritic cell vaccination. As to time point: after dendritic cell vaccination, including at tumor progression/relapse. Using immunoSEQ multiplex PCR, the repertoire was profiled, and TCRdb retains in-frame clones only, with some absent. The sample carries 9,500 to 13,000 clones, 81% recorded once. The sample in question was blood, obtained after dendritic cell vaccination. All receptors derive from a human donor with glioblastoma.

The chain is built from TRBV9 and TRBJ2-1; tentative D call: TRBD2 (6 bases). CDR3 length: 15 amino acids. With 0 bases removed from V and 4 bases from J, the gap between germline ends came to 11 bases. CDR1 SGDLS and CDR2 YYNGEE come from the germline V gene. CDR3 sequence reads: CASSVDRAGYNEQFF. The DNA for the CDR3 is TGTGCCAGCAGCGTAGATCGTGCGGGGTACAATGAGCAGTTCTTC.

The chain couples TRBV7-8 to TRBJ2-1, with 9 bases aligning to TRBD1. The trim removed 3 bases at V and 10 bases at J, leaving 1 base unmatched. The CDR3 is made up of 12 amino acids. CDR1 is SGHVS, CDR2 FQNEAQ, per germline. The CDR3 coding sequence is TGTGCCAGCAGCTTCGGGACAGGGGAGCAGTTCTTC. As protein: CASSFGTGEQFF.

The V call is TRBV15, the J call TRBJ2-5, with 7 nucleotides matching TRBD1. CDR1 is LNHNV and CDR2 is YYDKDF in the germline V gene (reference sequence). The CDR3 runs 13 residues. Losses at the gene ends were 8 bases for V and 4 bases for J; bases not matched to a gene: 7. The CDR3 protein is CATQDRTAETQYF. CDR3 DNA: TGTGCCACCCAGGACAGGACCGCAGAGACCCAGTACTTC. The complete variable domain, with remaining parts taken from reference TRBV15 and TRBJ2-5, reads DAMVIQNPRYQVTQFGKPVTLSCSQTLNHNVMYWYQQKSSQAPKLLFHYYDKDFNNEADTPDNFQSRRPNTSFCFLDIRSPGLGDTAMYLCATQDRTAETQYFGPGTRLLVL.

The chain is built from TRBV9 and TRBJ2-3, with 10 bases matching TRBD2. Trimming at V came to 7 bases and at J to 4 bases, leaving 15 bases not matched to a gene. The CDR3 is 17 residues long. Germline CDR1 reads SGDLS; CDR2 reads YYNGEE. The CDR3 DNA is TGTGCCAGCGGTCGGACTAGCGGAGCAGGTACGGCAGATACGCAGTATTTT. It encodes CASGRTSGAGTADTQYF.